These 23 T cell receptor beta chains were all obtained from the same sample, sequenced in a study of graft-versus-host responses after intestinal transplantation. TCRdb's table, derived via immunoSEQ multiplex PCR, lists solely in-frame clones and lacks some. The table shows about 59,000 clones, with about 94% occurring only once. Antigen specificity for these receptors is unknown. This specimen consisted of unstimulated CD4+ T cells sorted from spleen or lymph node cells, obtained before transplant. These receptor sequences come from a human donor who was the organ donor for an intestinal transplant.

The chain recombines TRBV5-5 with TRBJ1-5, with TRBD1 as a possible D gene (6 bases). The CDR3 covers 16 residues. Trimming pared 4 bases from V and 7 bases from J, leaving 21 bases between. The germline V gene encodes CDR1 SGHKS and CDR2 YYEKEE (reference sequence). The CDR3 region has the DNA TGTGCCAGCAGCCCCGTTTCAACAGGGACGGGGCAGCCCCAGCATTTT. Amino acids: CASSPVSTGTGQPQHF.

V is TRBV5-6 and J is TRBJ1-1, with D tentatively TRBD1 (6 bases). The CDR3 runs to 13 residues. V was clipped by 7 bases and J by 8 bases, with 18 bases between them. The germline CDR1 and CDR2 sequences are SGHDT and YYEEEE. CDR3 in DNA: TGTGCCAGCGGTCGCAGGGGACCAGGGGAAGCTTTCTTT. Protein: CASGRRGPGEAFF.

The chain employs TRBV6-5 and TRBJ1-6; a possible D gene is TRBD1 (5 bases). Germline CDR1 and CDR2: MNHEY and SVGAGI. The CDR3 totals 13 residues. The ends were cut back, 6 bases at V and 8 bases at J, with 11 bases in the middle. The CDR3 DNA reads TGTGCCAGCAGCACTGAGGGGTATTCACCCCTCCACTTT. Translation: CASSTEGYSPLHF.

The chain employs TRBV4-2 and TRBJ1-2; TRBD1 is a possible D gene (5 bases). The CDR3 is 15 residues long. Germline V gene data show CDR1 as LGHNA and CDR2 as YNFKEQ. V was clipped by 7 bases and J by 1 base, with 16 bases between them. The CDR3 DNA follows: TGTGCCAGCAACAGGCAGATTGGTAGTAACTATGGCTACACCTTC. Protein product: CASNRQIGSNYGYTF.

The rearrangement joins TRBV18 to TRBJ2-4; 14 bases match TRBD2. The length of the CDR3 is 19 residues. Trimming took 3 bases from V and 0 from J; bases not matched to a gene: 7. Germline V gene sequence: CDR1 KGHSH, CDR2 LQKENI. The CDR3 here is CASSPPGLAGGLAKNIQYF. The CDR3 DNA reads TGTGCCAGCTCACCCCCCGGACTAGCGGGGGGACTAGCCAAAAACATTCAGTACTTC.

The CDR3 bases are TGCGCCAGCAGCTCATGGGACAGAAAACAAGAGACCCAGTACTTC. This codes for CASSSWDRKQETQYF. This rearrangement joins TRBV5-1 to TRBJ2-5; 7 nucleotides align to TRBD1. CDR1 and CDR2 (germline): SGHRS, YFSETQ. CDR3 length: 15 residues. Trimming took 3 bases from V and 2 from J; bases not matched to a gene: 7.

The J gene is TRBJ2-5, the V gene TRBV7-9, with TRBD2 matching over 8 bases. V was clipped by 4 bases and J by 2 bases; unmatched bases: 12. The germline gives CDR1 SEHNR, CDR2 FQNEAQ (reference sequence). The CDR3 runs to 17 residues. CDR3 loop: CASSWERGKPNQETQYF. CDR3 sequence (DNA): TGTGCCAGCAGCTGGGAGCGGGGGAAACCAAATCAAGAGACCCAGTACTTC.

In DNA, the CDR3 is TGTGCCAGCAGCTTGGGTGGGGGGACAGCGATCTACGAGCAGTACTTC. Its protein product is CASSLGGGTAIYEQYF. This rearrangement joins TRBV5-4 to TRBJ2-7; possibly TRBD1 for D (7 bases). There are 16 residues in the CDR3. Germline assignment: CDR1 SGHNT and CDR2 YYREEE (reference sequence). V gave up 0 bases and J gave up 3 bases, with 16 bases separating them.

In nucleotides, the CDR3 is TGTGCCAGCAGCTTAGGTCAAATGGGGGGCTCGGGCTATGGCTACACCTTC. It codes for CASSLGQMGGSGYGYTF. The chain has TRBV7-2 and TRBJ1-2; perhaps TRBD1 as D (6 bases). Germline values: CDR1 SGHTA, CDR2 FQGNSA. Between the trimmed V and J ends, which lost 1 base and 4 bases, there was a span of 19 bases. CDR3 length: 17 residues. Full variable domain (rest looked up from reference TRBV7-2 and TRBJ1-2): GAGVSQSPSNKVTEKGKDVELRCDPISGHTALYWYRQSLGQGLEFLIYFQGNSAPDKSGLPSDRFSAERTGGSVSTLTIQRTQQEDSAVYLCASSLGQMGGSGYGYTFGSGTRLTVV.

The chain combines TRBV18 with TRBJ2-2; D uncertain. V was trimmed by 3 bases and J by 2 bases, leaving 10 bases between them. This CDR3 region has 15 residues. Germline-derived CDR1 and CDR2 are KGHSH and LQKENI. The CDR3 nucleotides read TGTGCCAGCTCACCGTTTGCGACCAACACCGGGGAGCTGTTTTTT. Translation: CASSPFATNTGELFF.

The chain employs TRBV7-4 and TRBJ2-7, with D tentatively TRBD1 (6 bases). The V end was cut by 3 bases, the J end by 3 bases, with 12 bases between. CDR3 length equals 14 residues. The germline V gene encodes CDR1 SGHVT and CDR2 SQSDAQ. The CDR3 bases are TGTGCCAGCAGCTTGGTGACAGGACGCTACGAGCAGTACTTC. Protein product: CASSLVTGRYEQYF.

The CDR3 DNA sequence: TGTGCCAGCAGTTCAACGGCTTCCTATGGCTACACCTTC. This encodes CASSSTASYGYTF. The rearrangement links TRBV6-5 to TRBJ1-2; the D is unclear. V lost 4 bases to trimming and J lost 4 bases, with 10 bases between them. The CDR3 covers 13 residues. The germline gives CDR1 MNHEY, CDR2 SVGAGI.

The chain is built from TRBV7-2 and TRBJ2-2; possible D gene TRBD2, 5 bases. This CDR3 contains 15 residues. V was shortened by 5 bases and J by 5 bases, with 15 bases between the two germline ends. Germline V gene sequence: CDR1 SGHTA, CDR2 FQGNSA. CDR3 nucleotide sequence: TGTGCCAGCAGCCCGGACTCTTCTAGAACCGGGGAGCTGTTTTTT. It specifies CASSPDSSRTGELFF. Filled out from reference TRBV7-2 and TRBJ2-2, the complete variable domain reads GAGVSQSPSNKVTEKGKDVELRCDPISGHTALYWYRQSLGQGLEFLIYFQGNSAPDKSGLPSDRFSAERTGGSVSTLTIQRTQQEDSAVYLCASSPDSSRTGELFFGEGSRLTVL.

The chain combines TRBV11-1 with TRBJ1-1; D is unresolved. The CDR3 is made up of 13 amino acids. V lost 6 bases and J 0 bases, leaving 8 bases between the germline ends. Germline CDR1 is SGHAT and CDR2 is FQDESV (reference sequence). In DNA form, the CDR3 reads TGTGCCAGCAGTAGACGGTTGAACACTGAAGCTTTCTTT. Its translation: CASSRRLNTEAFF.

The V gene is TRBV7-9, the J gene TRBJ2-5, with 10 bases matching TRBD1. CDR3 size: 17 residues. CDR1 is SEHNR and CDR2 is FQNEAQ in the germline V gene (reference sequence). The junction had 6 bases not matched to a gene; V was cut back by 0 bases and J by 2 bases. The CDR3 region is CASSLALRTGGQETQYF. The DNA of the CDR3 is TGTGCCAGCAGCTTAGCGCTCCGGACAGGGGGACAAGAGACCCAGTACTTC.

This chain's CDR3 is CASSLGLGELFF. The CDR3 DNA reads as TGTGCCAGCAGCTTAGGACTCGGGGAGCTGTTTTTT. The chain uses TRBV11-3 and TRBJ2-2; D ambiguous. The CDR3 runs to 12 residues. CDR1 is SGHNT, CDR2 YENEEA, per germline. V was trimmed by 1 base and J by 7 bases, leaving 4 bases between them.

The rearrangement uses TRBV5-1 and TRBJ2-7, with a tentative D call TRBD1 (5 bases). This CDR3 has 12 amino acids. V was pared by 3 bases and J by 3 bases, with 7 bases between. Germline CDR1 SGHRS, CDR2 YFSETQ. The CDR3 DNA reads as TGCGCCAGCAGCTACGACAGCTACGAGCAGTACTTC. Its translation: CASSYDSYEQYF.

CDR3 nucleotide sequence: TGCAGTGCTAGAGTTAATGAAAAACTGTTTTTT. Translation gives CSARVNEKLFF. The chain couples TRBV20-1 to TRBJ1-4; no reliable D call. There are 11 residues in the CDR3. V was clipped by 1 base and J by 4 bases, with 1 base between them. Per germline, CDR1 DFQATT and CDR2 SNEGSKA (reference sequence).

The chain joins TRBV14 to TRBJ2-5; D is uncertain. There are 12 residues in the CDR3. Germline-derived CDR1 and CDR2 are SGHDN and FVKESK. Trimming took 3 bases from V and 0 from J, leaving 2 bases between them. Written as DNA, the CDR3 is TGTGCCAGCAGCCAGAACCAAGAGACCCAGTACTTC. It specifies CASSQNQETQYF.

The chain combines TRBV7-3 with TRBJ2-3, with TRBD1 identical over 7 bases. The length of the CDR3 is 15 residues. Trimming cost V 5 bases and J 1 base; bases outside gene matches: 6. Germline lookup yields CDR1 SGHTA and CDR2 FQGTGA. CDR3 region: CASSEQGRGTDTQYF. In DNA, the CDR3 is TGTGCCAGCAGCGAACAGGGGCGCGGCACAGATACGCAGTATTTT.

The chain is built from TRBV7-2 and TRBJ1-3; D possibly corresponds to TRBD1 (6 bases). V was cut by 6 bases and J by 0 bases, with 15 bases left in between. CDR1 and CDR2 (germline): SGHTA, FQGNSA. The CDR3 consists of 16 residues. Here the CDR3 DNA reads TGTGCCAGCAGTTTACCGGGACACAGCTCTGGAAACACCATATATTTT. As protein: CASSLPGHSSGNTIYF.

The CDR3 DNA reads TGTGCCAGCAGTGAAGGCAGGTCTTGGGACGAGCAGTACTTC. It specifies CASSEGRSWDEQYF. This chain links TRBV25-1 with TRBJ2-5; D is unresolved. Gene TRBJ2-7 matches the end of the DNA better, so the J call may be wrong. The CDR3 runs to 14 residues. The germline V gene encodes CDR1 MGHDK and CDR2 SYGVNS.

The chain is built from TRBV19 and TRBJ2-1; D not resolved. The CDR3 extends over 11 amino acids. V lost 6 bases, J lost 8 bases, and 8 bases lay in between. From germline, CDR1 is LNHDA and CDR2 SQIVND (reference sequence). The CDR3 spells CASSTADEQFF. The CDR3 bases are TGTGCCAGTAGCACAGCCGATGAGCAGTTCTTC.